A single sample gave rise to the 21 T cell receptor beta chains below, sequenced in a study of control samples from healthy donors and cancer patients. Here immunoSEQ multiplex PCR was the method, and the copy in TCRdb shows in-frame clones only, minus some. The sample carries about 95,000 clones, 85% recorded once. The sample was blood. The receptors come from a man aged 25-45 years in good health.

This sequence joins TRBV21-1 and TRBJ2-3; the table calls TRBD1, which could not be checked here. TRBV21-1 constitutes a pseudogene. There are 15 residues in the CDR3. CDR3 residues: CASSTTGGMADTQYF. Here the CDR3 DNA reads TGTGCCAGCAGCACGACAGGGGGGATGGCAGATACGCAGTATTTT.

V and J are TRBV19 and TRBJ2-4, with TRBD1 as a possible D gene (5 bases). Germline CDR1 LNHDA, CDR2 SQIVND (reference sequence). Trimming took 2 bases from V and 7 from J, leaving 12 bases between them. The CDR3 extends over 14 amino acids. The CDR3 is CASSIQGRWNIQYF. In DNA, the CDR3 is TGTGCCAGTAGTATACAGGGTCGGTGGAACATTCAGTACTTC. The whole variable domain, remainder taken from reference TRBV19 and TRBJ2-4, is DGGITQSPKYLFRKEGQNVTLSCEQNLNHDAMYWYRQDPGQGLRLIYYSQIVNDFQKGDIAEGYSVSREKKESFPLTVTSAQKNPTAFYLCASSIQGRWNIQYFGAGTRLSVL.

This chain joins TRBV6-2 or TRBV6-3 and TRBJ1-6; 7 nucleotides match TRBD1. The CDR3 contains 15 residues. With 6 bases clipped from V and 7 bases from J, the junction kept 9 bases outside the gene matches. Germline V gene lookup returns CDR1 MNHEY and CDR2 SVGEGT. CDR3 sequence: CASSPRQGGNSPLHF. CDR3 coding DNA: TGTGCCAGCAGCCCTCGACAGGGCGGGAATTCACCCCTCCACTTT.

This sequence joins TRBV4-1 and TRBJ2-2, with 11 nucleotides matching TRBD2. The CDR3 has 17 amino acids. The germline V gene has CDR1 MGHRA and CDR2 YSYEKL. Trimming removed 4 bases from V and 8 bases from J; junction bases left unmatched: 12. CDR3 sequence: CASSLERGLAARGELFF. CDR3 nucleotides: TGCGCCAGCAGCCTCGAGAGGGGACTAGCGGCCAGGGGGGAGCTGTTTTTT.

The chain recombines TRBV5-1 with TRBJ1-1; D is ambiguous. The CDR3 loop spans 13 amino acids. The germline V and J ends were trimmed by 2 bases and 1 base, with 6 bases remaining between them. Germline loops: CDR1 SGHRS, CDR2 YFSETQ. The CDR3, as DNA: TGCGCCAGCAGCTTTGGACCGAACACTGAAGCTTTCTTT. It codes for CASSFGPNTEAFF.

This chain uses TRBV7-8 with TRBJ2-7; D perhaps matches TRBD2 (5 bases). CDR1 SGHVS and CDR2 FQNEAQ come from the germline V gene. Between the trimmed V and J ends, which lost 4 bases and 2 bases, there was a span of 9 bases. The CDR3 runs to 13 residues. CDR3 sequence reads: CASSWERAYEQYF. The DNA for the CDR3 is TGTGCCAGCAGCTGGGAGAGGGCCTACGAGCAGTACTTC.

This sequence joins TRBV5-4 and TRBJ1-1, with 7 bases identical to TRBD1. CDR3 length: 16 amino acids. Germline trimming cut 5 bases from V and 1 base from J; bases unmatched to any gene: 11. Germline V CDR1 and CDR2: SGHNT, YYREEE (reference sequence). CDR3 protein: CASRLQGPGRNTEAFF. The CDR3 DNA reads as TGTGCCAGCAGGTTACAGGGGCCCGGGAGGAACACTGAAGCTTTCTTT.

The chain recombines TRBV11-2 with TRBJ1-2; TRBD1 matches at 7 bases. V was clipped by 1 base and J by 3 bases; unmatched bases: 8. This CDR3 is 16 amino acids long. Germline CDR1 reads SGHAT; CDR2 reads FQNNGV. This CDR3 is CASSLGLTGLDYGYTF. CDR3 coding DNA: TGTGCCAGCAGCTTAGGGCTGACAGGGTTAGACTATGGCTACACCTTC.

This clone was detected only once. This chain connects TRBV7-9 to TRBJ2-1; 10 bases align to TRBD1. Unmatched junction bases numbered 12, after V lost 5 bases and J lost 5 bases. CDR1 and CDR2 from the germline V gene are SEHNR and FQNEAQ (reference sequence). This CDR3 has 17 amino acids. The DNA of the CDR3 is TGTGCCAGCAGCCACTATTTGACAGGGGGCCCTAACAATGAGCAGTTCTTC. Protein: CASSHYLTGGPNNEQFF.

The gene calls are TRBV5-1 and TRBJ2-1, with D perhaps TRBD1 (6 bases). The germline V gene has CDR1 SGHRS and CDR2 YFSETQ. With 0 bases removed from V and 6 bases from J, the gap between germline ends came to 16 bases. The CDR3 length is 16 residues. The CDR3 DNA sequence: TGCGCCAGCAGCTTGGCCAGGGACACTGTCCTCAATGAGCAGTTCTTC. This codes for CASSLARDTVLNEQFF.

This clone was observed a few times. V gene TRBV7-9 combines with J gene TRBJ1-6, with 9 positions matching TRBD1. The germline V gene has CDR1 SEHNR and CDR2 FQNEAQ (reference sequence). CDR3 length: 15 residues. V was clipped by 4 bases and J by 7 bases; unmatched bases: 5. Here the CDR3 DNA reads TGTGCCAGCAGCTCTTCCGGGACAGGGAATTCACCCCTCCACTTT. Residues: CASSSSGTGNSPLHF. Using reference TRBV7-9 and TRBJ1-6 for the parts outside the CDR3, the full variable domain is DTGVSQNPRHKITKRGQNVTFRCDPISEHNRLYWYRQTLGQGPEFLTYFQNEAQLEKSRLLSDRFSAERPKGSFSTLEIQRTEQGDSAMYLCASSSSGTGNSPLHFGNGTRLTVT.

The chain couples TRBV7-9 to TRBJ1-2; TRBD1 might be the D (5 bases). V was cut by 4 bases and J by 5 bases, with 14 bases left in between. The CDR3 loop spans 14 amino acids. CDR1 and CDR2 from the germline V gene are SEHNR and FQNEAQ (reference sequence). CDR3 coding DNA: TGTGCCAGCAGCTCCTCTGAGACAGCTTATGGCTACACCTTC. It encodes CASSSSETAYGYTF.

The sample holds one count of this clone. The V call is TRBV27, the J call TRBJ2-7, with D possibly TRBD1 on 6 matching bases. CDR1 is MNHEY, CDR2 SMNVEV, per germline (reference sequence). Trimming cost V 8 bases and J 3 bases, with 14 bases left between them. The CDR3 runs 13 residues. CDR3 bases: TGTGCCAGCGGCCGGGACACCAACTACGAGCAGTACTTC. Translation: CASGRDTNYEQYF.

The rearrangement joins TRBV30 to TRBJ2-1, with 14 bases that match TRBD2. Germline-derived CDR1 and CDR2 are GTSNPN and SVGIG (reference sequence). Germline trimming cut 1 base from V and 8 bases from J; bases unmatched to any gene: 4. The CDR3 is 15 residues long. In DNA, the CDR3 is TGTGCCTGGAGTGAAGGACTAGCGGGGGGCCATGAGCAGTTCTTC. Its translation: CAWSEGLAGGHEQFF.

CDR3 DNA sequence: TGTGCCAGCAGCGACTTGACCAGTTCCCTCCACTTT. Protein product: CASSDLTSSLHF. The chain combines TRBV21-1 with TRBJ1-6. TRBV21-1 is tagged as a pseudogene. The CDR3 contains 12 residues.

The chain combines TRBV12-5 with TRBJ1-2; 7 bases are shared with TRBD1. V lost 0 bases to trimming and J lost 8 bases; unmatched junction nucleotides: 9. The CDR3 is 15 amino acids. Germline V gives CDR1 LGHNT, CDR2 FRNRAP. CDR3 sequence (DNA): TGTGCTAGTGGTTTGGTAGGAGTACAGGGGAAAGGCTACACCTTC. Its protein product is CASGLVGVQGKGYTF.

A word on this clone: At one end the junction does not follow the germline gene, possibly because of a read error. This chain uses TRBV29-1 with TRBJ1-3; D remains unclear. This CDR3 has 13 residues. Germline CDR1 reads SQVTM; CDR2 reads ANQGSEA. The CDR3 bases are TGCAGCGTTGAAAATCCGGCTGGGAACACCATATATTTT. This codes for CSVENPAGNTIYF.

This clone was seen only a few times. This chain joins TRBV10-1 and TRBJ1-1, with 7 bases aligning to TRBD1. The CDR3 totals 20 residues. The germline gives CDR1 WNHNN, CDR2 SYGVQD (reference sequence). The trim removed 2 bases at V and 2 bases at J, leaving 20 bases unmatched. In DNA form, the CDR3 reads TGCGCCAGCAGTGAGCCCCGGGACAGCCACCTCTTGTTTCCCAACACTGAAGCTTTCTTT. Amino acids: CASSEPRDSHLLFPNTEAFF.

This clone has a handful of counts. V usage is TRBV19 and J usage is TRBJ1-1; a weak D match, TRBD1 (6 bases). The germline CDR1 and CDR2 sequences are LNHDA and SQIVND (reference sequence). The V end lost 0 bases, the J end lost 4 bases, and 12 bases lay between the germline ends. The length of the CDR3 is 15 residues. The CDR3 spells CASSIDHRAATEAFF. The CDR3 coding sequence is TGTGCCAGTAGTATAGATCACAGGGCGGCCACTGAAGCTTTCTTT. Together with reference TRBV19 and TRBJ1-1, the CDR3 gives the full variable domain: DGGITQSPKYLFRKEGQNVTLSCEQNLNHDAMYWYRQDPGQGLRLIYYSQIVNDFQKGDIAEGYSVSREKKESFPLTVTSAQKNPTAFYLCASSIDHRAATEAFFGQGTRLTVV.

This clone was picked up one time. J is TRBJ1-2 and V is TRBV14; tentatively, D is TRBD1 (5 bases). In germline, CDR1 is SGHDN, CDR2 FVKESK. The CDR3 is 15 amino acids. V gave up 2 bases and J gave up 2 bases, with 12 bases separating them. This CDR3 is CASSQYQGDNYGYTF. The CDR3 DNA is TGTGCCAGCAGCCAATACCAGGGTGACAACTATGGCTACACCTTC.

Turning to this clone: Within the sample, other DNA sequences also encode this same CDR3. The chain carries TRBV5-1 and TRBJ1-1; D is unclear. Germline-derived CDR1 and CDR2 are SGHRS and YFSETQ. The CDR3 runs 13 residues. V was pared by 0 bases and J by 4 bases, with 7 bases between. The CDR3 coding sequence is TGCGCCAGCAGCTTGGTTCTGAGCACTGAAGCTTTCTTT. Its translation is CASSLVLSTEAFF.